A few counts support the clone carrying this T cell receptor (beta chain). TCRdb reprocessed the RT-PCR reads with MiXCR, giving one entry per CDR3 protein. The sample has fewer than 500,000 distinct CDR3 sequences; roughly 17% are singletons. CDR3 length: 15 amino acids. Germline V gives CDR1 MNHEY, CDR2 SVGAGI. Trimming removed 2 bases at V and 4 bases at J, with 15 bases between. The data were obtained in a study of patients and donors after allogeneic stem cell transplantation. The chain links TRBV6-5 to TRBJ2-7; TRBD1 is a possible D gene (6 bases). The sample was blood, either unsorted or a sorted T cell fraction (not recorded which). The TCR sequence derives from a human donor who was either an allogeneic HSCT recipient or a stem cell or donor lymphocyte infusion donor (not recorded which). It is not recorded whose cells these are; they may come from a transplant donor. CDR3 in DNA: TGTGCCAGCAGTTACGTTGGGGGCCTCTCTTACGAGCAGTACTTC. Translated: CASSYVGGLSYEQYF.